The TCR beta chain described here comes from a study of blood T cell repertoires in COVID-19. Across the study: T cells, B-cell-depleted T cells, or PBMCs provided the cDNA or gDNA that served as material.

This clone was detected only once. Trimming stripped 7 bases from V and 5 bases from J, with 24 bases between. Germline V gene sequence: CDR1 GTSNPN, CDR2 SVGIG (reference sequence). CDR3 length equals 16 residues. Authors' methods: It was from reference gene primer amplification that nucleated cell counts were estimated. Clones were sequenced by immunoSEQ multiplex PCR, and TCRdb holds only the in-frame ones, with some missing. The D gene and trimming were derived from the DNA, and the V and J assignments and clone size from that table. The sample has 180,000 or so clones, over 75% seen once. The gene calls are TRBV30 and TRBJ1-5; possibly TRBD1 for D (6 bases). The TCR sequence derives from a human donor with active or convalescent COVID-19. The donor label of this sample is uncertain. Sequenced material: peripheral blood. In nucleotides, the CDR3 is TGTGCCTTCCGCCTAGGGGGGGGACGTTATCATCAGCCCCAGCATTTT. The encoded protein is CAFRLGGGRYHQPQHF.